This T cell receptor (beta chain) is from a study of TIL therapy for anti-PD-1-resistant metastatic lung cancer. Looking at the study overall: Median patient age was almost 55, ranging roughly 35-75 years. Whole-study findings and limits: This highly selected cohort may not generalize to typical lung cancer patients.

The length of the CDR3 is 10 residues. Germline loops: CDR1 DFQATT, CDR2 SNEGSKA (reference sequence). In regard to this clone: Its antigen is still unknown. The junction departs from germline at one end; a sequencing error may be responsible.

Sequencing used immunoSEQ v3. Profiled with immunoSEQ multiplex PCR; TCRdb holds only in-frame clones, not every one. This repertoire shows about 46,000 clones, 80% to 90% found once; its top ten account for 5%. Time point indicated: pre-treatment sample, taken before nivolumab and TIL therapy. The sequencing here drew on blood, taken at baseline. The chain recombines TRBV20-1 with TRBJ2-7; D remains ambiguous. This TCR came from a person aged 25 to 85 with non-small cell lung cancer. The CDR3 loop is CSARDTDAHF. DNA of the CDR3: TGCAGTGCTAGAGATACTGACGCCCACTTC.